Detailed here is one TCR beta chain. Its antigen remains unknown. This sample was included in a study of blood T cells in healthy people across ages. Per-sample PBMC isolation yielded at least 7 million cells. Per sample, at least 6 micrograms of total RNA were extracted. Study results and caveats: Diversity was higher, and naive CD4+ cells more numerous, in long-lived donors than in aged donors. Getting older went along with TCR beta diversity per million T cells dropping roughly linearly.

PCR was performed a second time for about 7 to 11 cycles using a sample-barcoded 5' primer and a J-beta primer mix. Each CDR3 protein gets one entry after TCRdb re-called the 5' RACE reads with MiXCR. The sample has approximately 1.5 million distinct CDR3 sequences; about 31% are singletons. The germline V gene has CDR1 DFQATT and CDR2 SNEGSKA (reference sequence). The CDR3 spans 14 residues. V shed 3 bases and J shed 6 bases, with 17 bases lying between them. Sequenced: blood. The chain combines TRBV20-1 with TRBJ2-5; D is uncertain. The TCR originated in a woman aged 25-40 years in good health. CDR3 sequence (DNA): TGCAGTGCTAGCCGACAACCTCGGTCTAAGACCCAGTACTTC. Residues: CSASRQPRSKTQYF.